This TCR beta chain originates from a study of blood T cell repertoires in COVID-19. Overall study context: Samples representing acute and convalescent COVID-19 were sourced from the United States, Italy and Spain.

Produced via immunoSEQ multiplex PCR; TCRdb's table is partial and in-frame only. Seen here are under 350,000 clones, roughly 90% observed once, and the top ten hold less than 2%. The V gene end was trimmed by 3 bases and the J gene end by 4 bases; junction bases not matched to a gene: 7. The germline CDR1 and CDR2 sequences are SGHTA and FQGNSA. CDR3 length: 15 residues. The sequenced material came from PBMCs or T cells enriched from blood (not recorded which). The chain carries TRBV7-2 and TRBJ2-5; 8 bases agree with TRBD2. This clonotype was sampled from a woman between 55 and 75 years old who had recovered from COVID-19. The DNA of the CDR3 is TGTGCCAGCAGCTTTAGCGGGACTGGGGGAGAGACCCAGTACTTC. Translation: CASSFSGTGGETQYF. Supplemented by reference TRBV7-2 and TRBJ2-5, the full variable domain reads GAGVSQSPSNKVTEKGKDVELRCDPISGHTALYWYRQSLGQGLEFLIYFQGNSAPDKSGLPSDRFSAERTGGSVSTLTIQRTQQEDSAVYLCASSFSGTGGETQYFGPGTRLLVL.